The 14 T cell receptor beta chains presented below share a single source sample, sequenced in a study of shared clonotypes between healthy human individuals. Profiled with immunoSEQ multiplex PCR; TCRdb holds only in-frame clones, not every one. Here the sample spans approximately 640,000 clones, 90% being singletons. Sample: memory CD8+ T cells from PBMCs. The subset: CD45RO+ cells pooled with CCR7-negative TemRA cells. The origin of the receptors is a man younger than 35 in good health. Some clones in this sample may be carry-over from other donors' samples.

This clone is a singleton in its sample. The gene calls are TRBV28 and TRBJ2-7; tentative D call: TRBD1 (6 bases). The CDR3 contains 15 residues. In germline, CDR1 is MDHEN, CDR2 SYDVKM. With 1 base removed from V and 6 bases from J, the gap between germline ends came to 16 bases. In DNA, the CDR3 is TGTGCCAGCAGTTTATATTCAGGGGTCAGGGGCGAGCAGTACTTC. Its protein product is CASSLYSGVRGEQYF. Full variable domain (rest looked up from reference TRBV28 and TRBJ2-7): DVKVTQSSRYLVKRTGEKVFLECVQDMDHENMFWYRQDPGLGLRLIYFSYDVKMKEKGDIPEGYSVSREKKERFSLILESASTNQTSMYLCASSLYSGVRGEQYFGPGTRLTVT.

The chain is built from TRBV19 and TRBJ2-1; 9 bases match TRBD2. This CDR3 has 15 residues. The V and J ends lost 4 bases and 2 bases, in that order; junction bases with no gene match: 3. Looked up from germline, CDR1 is LNHDA and CDR2 is SQIVND (reference sequence). The CDR3 nucleotides are TGTGCCAGTAGTAGCAGCGGGAGGACCTACAATGAGCAGTTCTTC. Translated: CASSSSGRTYNEQFF.

This rearrangement joins TRBV7-6 to TRBJ2-7; no reliable D call. CDR1 and CDR2 (germline): SGHVS, FNYEAQ. The CDR3 is 13 amino acids. V was trimmed by 2 bases and J by 2 bases, leaving 7 bases between them. CDR3 protein: CASSLLPPYEQYF. The CDR3 nucleotides are TGTGCCAGCAGCTTACTTCCGCCCTACGAGCAGTACTTC.

The chain uses TRBV5-6 and TRBJ2-6; TRBD1 matches 8 bases. In germline, CDR1 is SGHDT, CDR2 YYEEEE. With 5 bases clipped from V and 2 bases from J, the junction kept 0 bases outside the gene matches. The CDR3 sequence is 14 residues long. CDR3 in amino acids: CASRQGAGANVLTF. CDR3 in DNA: TGTGCCAGCAGACAGGGGGCTGGGGCCAACGTCCTGACTTTC.

The count of this clone is one. The chain couples TRBV18 to TRBJ2-3; tentative D call: TRBD1 (5 bases). The V end lost 1 base, the J end lost 2 bases, and 16 bases lay between the germline ends. CDR1 is KGHSH, CDR2 LQKENI, per germline. This CDR3 has 17 residues. CDR3 in amino acids: CASSPRKGKGITDTQYF. CDR3 coding DNA: TGTGCCAGCTCACCACGGAAGGGGAAAGGGATCACAGATACGCAGTATTTT. Combining the CDR3 with reference TRBV18 and TRBJ2-3 gives the whole variable domain NAGVMQNPRHLVRRRGQEARLRCSPMKGHSHVYWYRQLPEEGLKFMVYLQKENIIDESGMPKERFSAEFPKEGPSILRIQQVVRGDSAAYFCASSPRKGKGITDTQYFGPGTRLTVL.

This sequence joins TRBV11-2 and TRBJ1-2; 9 bases line up with TRBD1. J lost 10 bases, V lost 5 bases, and 17 bases had no gene match. The CDR3 consists of 16 residues. The germline gives CDR1 SGHAT, CDR2 FQNNGV. The CDR3 region has the DNA TGTGCCAGCAGCCAATTTATGAGTCCCGGGACAGGGAACTACACCTTC. Amino acid sequence: CASSQFMSPGTGNYTF.

The V call is TRBV27, the J call TRBJ2-3, with D possibly being TRBD1 (6 bases). V was clipped by 6 bases and J by 3 bases, with 19 bases between them. CDR3 length equals 16 residues. Germline CDR1 MNHEY, CDR2 SMNVEV (reference sequence). CDR3 nucleotide sequence: TGTGCCAGCAGCTCGCCCCTACAGGGTAGGACAGATACGCAGTATTTT. It encodes CASSSPLQGRTDTQYF.

The count of this clone is one. This chain connects TRBV28 to TRBJ2-4, with 7 bases identical to TRBD2. Germline values: CDR1 MDHEN, CDR2 SYDVKM. The CDR3 extends over 15 amino acids. V was pared by 5 bases and J by 1 base, with 5 bases of the junction left unmatched. CDR3 sequence reads: CASSKLREAKNIQYF. CDR3 coding DNA: TGTGCCAGCAGTAAATTGCGGGAGGCCAAAAACATTCAGTACTTC.

The chain joins TRBV13 to TRBJ2-7, with D perhaps matching TRBD2 (6 bases). The V gene's germline CDR1 is PRHDT and CDR2 FYEKMQ (reference sequence). Trimming shortened V by 4 bases and J by 3 bases, and 7 bases separated the two germline ends. The CDR3 loop spans 12 amino acids. CDR3 sequence: CASSSGDYEQYF. CDR3 in DNA: TGTGCCAGCAGCTCGGGGGACTACGAGCAGTACTTC.

A remark on this clone: A much more abundant neighbour one base away suggests this may be a read error. Other DNA sequences in this specimen translate into the identical CDR3. This chain joins TRBV6-5 and TRBJ1-1; D ambiguous. Germline assignment: CDR1 MNHEY and CDR2 SVGAGI. This CDR3 has 13 residues. With 0 bases removed from V and 1 base from J, the gap between germline ends came to 3 bases. The DNA of the CDR3 is TGTGCCAGCAGTTACTCAGAGAACACTGAAGCTTTCTTT. Its translation is CASSYSENTEAFF.

The rearrangement joins TRBV10-3 to TRBJ2-7; 7 bases fit TRBD1. After removal of 2 bases from V and 0 bases from J, the junction contained 19 bases not matched to a gene. Germline V gene sequence: CDR1 ENHRY, CDR2 SYGVKD. This CDR3 spans 20 amino acids. The CDR3 region has the DNA TGTGCCATCAGTGAGGGGGACAGCGCTGACTGGGTCCTTAGCTCCTACGAGCAGTACTTC. Its protein is CAISEGDSADWVLSSYEQYF.

The gene calls are TRBV4-3 and TRBJ2-1, with D perhaps given as TRBD1 or TRBD2 (5 bases each). V lost 4 bases and J 6 bases, leaving 13 bases between the germline ends. The CDR3 consists of 14 residues. The V gene's germline CDR1 is LGHNA and CDR2 YSLEER. The CDR3 coding sequence is TGCGCCAGCAGCCTCGGGACCCGCGTCAATGAGCAGTTCTTC. Translated, it gives CASSLGTRVNEQFF.

This clone was seen just once. This rearrangement joins TRBV6-4 to TRBJ2-2; 13 bases map to TRBD2. The CDR3 covers 16 residues. Germline V gives CDR1 MRHNA, CDR2 SNTAGT. The J segment lost 6 bases and the V segment lost 3 bases, leaving 4 bases of the junction unmatched. The CDR3: CASSETSGRASGELFF. CDR3 nucleotides: TGTGCCAGCAGTGAAACTAGCGGGAGGGCTTCCGGGGAGCTGTTTTTT.

Comments on this clone: One base separates it from a far larger clone, so it is likely a read error. V gene TRBV28 combines with J gene TRBJ2-1, with 9 bases matching TRBD2. Per germline, CDR1 MDHEN and CDR2 SYDVKM. Trimming at V came to 3 bases and at J to 7 bases, leaving 4 bases not matched to a gene. The CDR3 length is 14 residues. The CDR3 reads CASSLGSGSNEQFF. CDR3 bases: TGTGCCAGCAGTTTGGGTAGCGGGAGTAATGAGCAGTTCTTC.